The clone carrying this T cell receptor (beta chain) was counted many times. Its antigen is undetermined. One entry per CDR3 protein results from TCRdb running MiXCR on the reads. The data contain approximately 1,000,000 distinct CDR3 sequences, roughly 31% of them singletons. This sample stems from a study of T cell repertoires in cytomegalovirus infection. For the study at large: From public TCR beta signatures came an indication of both CMV infection and matching HLA type.

The study, taken as a whole, reports: Pooled public TCR beta family frequency picked out CMV carriers with the relevant HLA. In two of eight donors, the top clonotype was HLA-C-restricted CMV-specific.

The CDR3 extends over 16 amino acids. Germline V gene lookup returns CDR1 MNHNY and CDR2 SVGAGI (reference sequence). Trimming took off 0 bases at V and 3 bases at J, with 14 bases between the two ends. The sample in question was cultured CD8+ T cells from PBMCs, obtained from culture after CMV antigen stimulation. The rearrangement joins TRBV6-6 to TRBJ1-1, with D uncertain. This TCR was recovered from a human donor in good health (CMV status not recorded). Some clones in this sample may be carry-over from other donors' samples. In nucleotides, the CDR3 is TGTGCCAGCAGTTACTCGAAAGAGGTCCGAGACACTGAAGCTTTCTTT. The encoded protein is CASSYSKEVRDTEAFF.